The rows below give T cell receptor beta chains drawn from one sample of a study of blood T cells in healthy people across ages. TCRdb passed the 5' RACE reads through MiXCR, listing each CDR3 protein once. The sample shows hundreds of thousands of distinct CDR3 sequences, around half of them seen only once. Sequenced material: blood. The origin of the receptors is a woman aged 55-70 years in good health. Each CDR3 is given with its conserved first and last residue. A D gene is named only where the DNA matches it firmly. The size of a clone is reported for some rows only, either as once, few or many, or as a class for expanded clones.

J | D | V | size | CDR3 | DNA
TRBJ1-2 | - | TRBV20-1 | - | CSARDQDQYGYTF | TGCAGTGCTAGAGATCAGGACCAATATGGCTACACCTTC
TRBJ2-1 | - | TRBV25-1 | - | CASIALNEQFF | TGTGCCAGCATTGCCCTCAATGAGCAGTTCTTC
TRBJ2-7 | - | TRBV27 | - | CASSSAVAGYEQYF | TGTGCCAGCAGTTCCGCAGTGGCTGGCTACGAGCAGTACTTC
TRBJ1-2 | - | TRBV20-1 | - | CSAIRAGQNYGYTF | TGCAGTGCTATTCGGGCAGGGCAGAACTATGGCTACACCTTC
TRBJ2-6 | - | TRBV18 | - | CASSQLPSSSGANVLTF | TGTGCCAGCTCACAGCTGCCCTCCAGCTCTGGGGCCAACGTCCTGACTTTC
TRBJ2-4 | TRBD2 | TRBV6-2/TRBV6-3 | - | CASSTRGGLAGDGEQYF | TGTGCCAGCAGTACTAGGGGCGGACTAGCGGGAGATGGTGAGCAGTACTTC
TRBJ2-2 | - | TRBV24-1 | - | CATNQMDTGELFF | TGTGCCACCAACCAGATGGACACCGGGGAGCTGTTTTTT
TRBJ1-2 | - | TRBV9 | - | CASSVLTSPEGYGYTF | TGTGCCAGCAGCGTCTTAACCTCTCCCGAGGGGTATGGCTACACCTTC
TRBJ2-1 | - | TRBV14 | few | CASRRSSYNEQFF | TGTGCCAGCAGGCGGAGCTCCTACAATGAGCAGTTCTTC
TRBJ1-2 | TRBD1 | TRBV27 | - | CASSFPGGGGYTF | TGTGCCAGCAGTTTTCCAGGGGGCGGTGGCTACACCTTC
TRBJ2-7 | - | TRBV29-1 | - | CSAAGTGYEQYF | TGCAGCGCAGCGGGGACAGGCTACGAGCAGTACTTC
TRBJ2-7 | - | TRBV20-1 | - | CSARKGTGMGYF | TGCAGTGCTAGAAAGGGAACGGGTATGGGGTACTTC
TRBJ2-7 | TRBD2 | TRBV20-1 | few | CSARVAGTSLNYEQYF | TGCAGTGCTCGTGTTGCCGGGACTAGTCTAAACTACGAGCAGTACTTC
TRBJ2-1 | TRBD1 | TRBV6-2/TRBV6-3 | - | CASSYHDRGDEQFF | TGTGCCAGCAGTTACCACGACAGGGGCGATGAGCAGTTCTTC
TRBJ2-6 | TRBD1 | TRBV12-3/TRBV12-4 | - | CAIGTGGPGANVLTF | TGTGCCATCGGGACAGGGGGGCCTGGGGCCAACGTCCTGACTTTC
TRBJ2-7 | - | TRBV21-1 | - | CASSKERTYEQYF | TGTGCCAGCAGCAAGGAACGGACCTACGAGCAGTACTTC
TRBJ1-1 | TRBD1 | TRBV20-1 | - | CSAGRDRVNSNTEAFF | TGCAGTGCTGGACGGGACAGGGTAAACTCTAACACTGAAGCTTTCTTT
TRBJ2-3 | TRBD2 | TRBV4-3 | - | CASSQGRGGSPTDTQYF | TGCGCCAGCAGCCAAGGTCGGGGCGGGAGCCCCACAGATACGCAGTATTTT
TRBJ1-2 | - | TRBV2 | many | CASSPTGDDGYTF | TGTGCCAGCAGCCCGACAGGAGACGATGGCTACACCTTC
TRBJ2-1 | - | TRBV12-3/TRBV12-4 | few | CASSLGQGWNEQFF | TGTGCCAGCAGTTTAGGCCAGGGTTGGAATGAGCAGTTCTTC
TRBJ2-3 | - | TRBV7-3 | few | CASSLTASGAPDTQYF | TGTGCCAGCAGCTTAACCGCCTCCGGGGCCCCAGATACGCAGTATTTT
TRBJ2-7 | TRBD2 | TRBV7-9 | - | CASRQTSGREGCEQYF | TGTGCCAGCAGGCAAACTAGCGGGAGGGAGGGCTGCGAGCAGTACTTC
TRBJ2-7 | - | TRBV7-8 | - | CASSLGPPYRGMGEQYF | TGTGCCAGCAGCTTAGGGCCCCCATACCGAGGAATGGGCGAGCAGTACTTC
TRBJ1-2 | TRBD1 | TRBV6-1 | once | CASSVERTGVYGYTF | TGTGCCAGCAGTGTTGAAAGGACAGGGGTATATGGCTACACCTTC
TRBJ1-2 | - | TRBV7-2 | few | CASSSRPLDGYTF | TGTGCCAGCAGCTCCAGACCCCTTGATGGCTACACCTTC
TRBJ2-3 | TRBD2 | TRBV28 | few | CASSFAGGTDTQYF | TGTGCCAGCAGTTTCGCGGGAGGCACAGATACGCAGTATTTT
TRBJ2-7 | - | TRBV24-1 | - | CAASRTGAYEQYF | TGTGCCGCCAGTAGGACGGGAGCTTACGAGCAGTACTTC
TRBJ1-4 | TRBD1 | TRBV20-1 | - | CSARRQGAIEKLFF | TGCAGTGCTAGAAGACAGGGGGCTATTGAAAAACTGTTTTTT
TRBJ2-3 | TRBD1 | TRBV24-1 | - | CATSDPGTGKYRADTQYF | TGTGCCACCAGTGATCCCGGGACAGGAAAATATCGCGCAGATACGCAGTATTTT
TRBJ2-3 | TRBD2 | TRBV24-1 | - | CATASGKVDTQYF | TGTGCCACCGCTAGCGGGAAAGTAGATACGCAGTATTTT
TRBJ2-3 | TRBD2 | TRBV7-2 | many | CASSPRSGRDTQYF | TGTGCCAGCAGCCCTCGTAGCGGGAGAGATACGCAGTATTTT
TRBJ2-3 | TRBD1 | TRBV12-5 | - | CASGLVRDRGLCSTDTQYF | TGTGCTAGTGGTTTGGTCCGGGACAGGGGACTATGTAGCACAGATACGCAGTATTTT
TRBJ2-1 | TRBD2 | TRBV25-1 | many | CASSGGLAGSYNEQFF | TGTGCCAGCAGTGGCGGGCTAGCGGGATCCTACAATGAGCAGTTCTTC
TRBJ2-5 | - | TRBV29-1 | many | CSGTGIQETQYF | TGCAGCGGAACAGGGATACAAGAGACCCAGTACTTC
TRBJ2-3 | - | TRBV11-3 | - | CASSLEGLHTDTQYF | TGTGCCAGCAGCTTAGAAGGACTTCACACAGATACGCAGTATTTT
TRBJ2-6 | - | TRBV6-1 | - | CACSEVELAGANVLTF | TGTGCCTGCAGTGAAGTAGAACTAGCTGGGGCCAACGTCCTGACTTTC
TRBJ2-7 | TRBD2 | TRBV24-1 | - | CATSGTSSYNEQYF | TGTGCCACCAGTGGGACTAGTTCCTACAATGAGCAGTACTTC
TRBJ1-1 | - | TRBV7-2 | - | CASSCRVSTEAFF | TGTGCCAGCAGCTGTAGGGTGAGCACTGAAGCTTTCTTT
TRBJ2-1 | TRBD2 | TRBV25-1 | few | CASSEFGGRSNEQFF | TGTGCCAGCAGTGAATTCGGCGGGAGATCCAATGAGCAGTTCTTC
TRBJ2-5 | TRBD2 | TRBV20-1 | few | CSAPPGSSGRGPWDVQYF | TGCAGTGCCCCACCCGGTTCGAGCGGGAGGGGCCCCTGGGATGTCCAGTACTTC
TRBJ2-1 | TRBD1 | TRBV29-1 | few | CSVERGDRRYNEQFF | TGCAGCGTTGAAAGAGGGGACAGGAGGTACAATGAGCAGTTCTTC
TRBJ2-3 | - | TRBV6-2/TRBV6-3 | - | CASSYRPPTDTQYF | TGTGCCAGCAGTTACAGGCCCCCCACAGATACGCAGTATTTT
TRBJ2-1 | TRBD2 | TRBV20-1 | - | CSATPTSGRRNEQFF | TGCAGTGCCACTCCTACTAGCGGGAGGCGGAATGAGCAGTTCTTC
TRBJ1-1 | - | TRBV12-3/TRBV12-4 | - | CASSLRNTEAFF | TGTGCCAGCAGCCTCAGGAACACTGAAGCTTTCTTT
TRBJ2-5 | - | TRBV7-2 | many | CASSLAGRQETQYF | TGTGCCAGCAGCTTGGCAGGTCGCCAAGAGACCCAGTACTTC